These 32 T cell receptor beta chains share one sample of origin, sequenced in a study of T cells in Graves' hyperthyroidism and ophthalmopathy. From RNA transcripts, TCR beta CDR3 regions were amplified. HTBI primers were used for first-round RT-PCR of the TCR CDR3. TCRdb reprocessed the multiplex PCR reads via MiXCR and lists one record per CDR3 protein. The sample has 800,000 or so distinct CDR3 sequences, 35% to 45% seen once; the top ten hold approximately 8.7%. What was sequenced was blood. The source is a man aged 18 to 29 with Graves' hyperthyroidism.

The chain employs TRBV5-1 and TRBJ2-2; D unclear. The CDR3 consists of 15 residues. Trimming took 7 bases from V and 3 from J, leaving 16 bases between them. Germline values: CDR1 SGHRS, CDR2 YFSETQ. The CDR3 reads CASCRVGGDTGELFF. Written as DNA, the CDR3 is TGCGCCAGCTGCCGGGTTGGTGGTGACACCGGGGAGCTGTTTTTT.

This clonotype was recorded at least ten times. This chain joins TRBV7-8 and TRBJ2-7; D is unclear. V was cut by 8 bases and J by 2 bases, with 7 bases left in between. Germline V gene lookup returns CDR1 SGHVS and CDR2 FQNEAQ. CDR3 length: 11 amino acids. CDR3 protein: CASATTYEQYF. CDR3 DNA sequence: TGTGCCAGCGCAACGACCTACGAGCAGTACTTC.

This CDR3 reads CSLFGAGANVLTF. CDR3 DNA sequence: TGCAGCTTGTTCGGGGCTGGGGCCAACGTCCTGACTTTC. This chain connects TRBV29-1 to TRBJ2-6, with D possibly TRBD2 on 5 matching bases. This CDR3 contains 13 residues. Germline CDR1 reads SQVTM; CDR2 reads ANQGSEA. V was pared by 8 bases and J by 2 bases, with 10 bases between.

This clonotype was counted many times. This chain links TRBV25-1 with TRBJ2-7, with a tentative D call TRBD1 (5 bases). This CDR3 comprises 16 residues. Germline CDR1 and CDR2: MGHDK and SYGVNS. The V gene lost 4 bases and the J gene lost 6 bases, with 22 bases spanning the gap. For the CDR3, the DNA is TGTGCCAGCAGTGCAGGTCAGGGCTGGCTAGGGGCCGAGCAGTACTTC. It translates to CASSAGQGWLGAEQYF.

This clonotype was seen repeatedly, ten times or more. V and J are TRBV19 and TRBJ1-5; the D is unclear. V was pared by 3 bases and J by 0 bases, with 6 bases between. Germline values: CDR1 LNHDA, CDR2 SQIVND (reference sequence). CDR3 length equals 14 residues. In DNA form, the CDR3 reads TGTGCCAGTAGTATCGGGTATAGCAATCAGCCCCAGCATTTT. It translates to CASSIGYSNQPQHF.

The chain employs TRBV5-5 and TRBJ2-7; 11 positions agree with TRBD2. The CDR3 spans 15 residues. V shed 2 bases, J shed 4 bases, and the junction held 5 bases outside the gene matches. From germline, CDR1 is SGHKS and CDR2 YYEKEE (reference sequence). The CDR3: CASSFLAGGLYEQYF. The CDR3 region has the DNA TGTGCCAGCAGCTTCTTAGCGGGAGGGTTATACGAGCAGTACTTC.

Many counts were recorded for this clonotype. This chain uses TRBV29-1 with TRBJ2-7, with D perhaps assigned TRBD1 or TRBD2 (5 bases each). There are 13 residues in the CDR3. Deletions cut 7 bases from V and 0 bases from J, with 13 bases between. Germline V gene sequence: CDR1 SQVTM, CDR2 ANQGSEA. The CDR3 DNA sequence: TGCAGCGGAAGGGACGGAGCCTCCTACGAGCAGTACTTC. This gives the protein CSGRDGASYEQYF.

This clonotype was found once. The genes are TRBV29-1 and TRBJ1-2; no reliable D call. This CDR3 has 13 amino acids. The V gene lost 5 bases and the J gene lost 4 bases, with 14 bases spanning the gap. Germline CDR1 is SQVTM and CDR2 is ANQGSEA. The chain's CDR3 is CSVWAEESYGYTF. The CDR3 DNA follows: TGCAGCGTTTGGGCGGAGGAAAGCTATGGCTACACCTTC.

About this clonotype itself: Being one base from a much bigger clone, this may be a read error. The conserved closing phenylalanine or tryptophan is absent in this CDR3, likely reflecting a read error. This rearrangement joins TRBV20-1 to TRBJ1-5; D not certain. Germline CDR1 is DFQATT and CDR2 is SNEGSKA (reference sequence). CDR3 length: 13 residues. V gave up 0 bases and J gave up 6 bases, with 9 bases separating them. The CDR3 DNA sequence: TGCAGTGCTAGAGAACAGCCACGTCAGCCCCAGCATCTT. It yields the protein CSAREQPRQPQHL.

This clonotype was counted between two and nine times. V and J are TRBV3-1 and TRBJ1-1, with 7 nucleotides matching TRBD1. CDR3 size: 14 residues. The V gene end was trimmed by 2 bases and the J gene end by 5 bases; junction bases not matched to a gene: 5. Germline V lookup: CDR1 LGHDT, CDR2 YNNKEL (reference sequence). The CDR3 DNA follows: TGTGCCAGCAGCCAAAGGACAGGCGAAACTGAAGCTTTCTTT. It yields the protein CASSQRTGETEAFF.

At least ten counts were recorded for this clonotype. This chain uses TRBV25-1 with TRBJ1-5, with D uncertain. The germline V gene encodes CDR1 MGHDK and CDR2 SYGVNS. With 4 bases removed from V and 3 bases from J, the gap between germline ends came to 7 bases. This CDR3 comprises 13 residues. CDR3 sequence: CASSARDNQPQHF. The CDR3, as DNA: TGTGCCAGCAGTGCCAGAGACAATCAGCCCCAGCATTTT.

This clonotype was counted between two and nine times. The CDR3 DNA is TGCGCCAGCAGCAAATGGCAGACCGATTACGAGCAGTACTTC. Amino acid sequence: CASSKWQTDYEQYF. The chain joins TRBV5-1 to TRBJ2-7; D is undetermined. CDR1 and CDR2 (germline): SGHRS, YFSETQ. V dropped 4 bases and J dropped 4 bases, with 15 bases sitting between them. CDR3 length: 14 residues.

The J gene is TRBJ2-3, the V gene TRBV20-1; no clear D gene. V was cut by 1 base and J by 14 bases, with 7 bases left in between. The length of the CDR3 is 9 residues. Germline lookup yields CDR1 DFQATT and CDR2 SNEGSKA (reference sequence). CDR3 region: CSARGALYF. Written as DNA, the CDR3 is TGCAGTGCTAGAGGGGCTCTGTATTTT.

This clonotype was detected many times. The chain links TRBV2 to TRBJ1-6; D gene uncertain. Trimming pared 4 bases from V and 7 bases from J, leaving 11 bases between. The CDR3 covers 14 residues. Germline V lookup: CDR1 SNHLY, CDR2 FYNNEI. The CDR3 is CASSVVGRNSPLHF. For the CDR3, the DNA is TGTGCCAGCAGTGTAGTGGGTCGCAATTCACCCCTCCACTTT.

The chain has TRBV20-1 and TRBJ2-2; D is ambiguous. This CDR3 contains 14 residues. Germline values: CDR1 DFQATT, CDR2 SNEGSKA (reference sequence). V shed 6 bases and J shed 5 bases, with 16 bases lying between them. The CDR3, as DNA: TGCAGTGCCAGCAGCCCCCCGGAGACCGGGGAGCTGTTTTTT. Residues: CSASSPPETGELFF.

J is TRBJ1-1 and V is TRBV5-1; 8 bases agree with TRBD1. The CDR3 covers 16 residues. Losses at the gene ends were 2 bases for V and 0 bases for J; bases not matched to a gene: 6. In germline, CDR1 is SGHRS, CDR2 YFSETQ. The CDR3 here is CASSFQMDRVNTEAFF. The CDR3 DNA sequence: TGCGCCAGCAGCTTCCAAATGGACAGGGTGAACACTGAAGCTTTCTTT.

CDR3 loop: CASSYSGQGNSPLHF. For the CDR3, the DNA is TGTGCCAGCAGTTACTCGGGACAGGGTAATTCACCCCTCCACTTT. V gene TRBV6-5 combines with J gene TRBJ1-6, with 9 bases fitting TRBD1. The CDR3 has 15 residues. The V segment lost 0 bases and the J segment 6 bases; nucleotides outside the gene matches: 0. The germline V gene encodes CDR1 MNHEY and CDR2 SVGAGI.

This chain links TRBV25-1 with TRBJ2-7; D is perhaps TRBD2 (5 bases). This CDR3 is built from 12 residues. Germline V gene sequence: CDR1 MGHDK, CDR2 SYGVNS. The DNA for the CDR3 is TGTGCGGGAGACGGGTCGAGCCACGAGCAGTACTTC. Its translation: CAGDGSSHEQYF.

In this sample, this clonotype turned up a few times. This rearrangement joins TRBV4-3 to TRBJ2-5; D remains unclear. Germline V gives CDR1 LGHNA, CDR2 YSLEER. Trimming removed 6 bases at V and 6 bases at J, with 14 bases between. CDR3 size: 13 residues. CDR3 protein: CASSQTRWKTQYF. The CDR3 DNA follows: TGCGCCAGCAGTCAAACCAGATGGAAGACCCAGTACTTC.

This clonotype occurred a few times. The CDR3 DNA sequence: TGTGCCAGCAGCTTAAACGCAGGGGGAGGAAACACCATATATTTT. Translation gives CASSLNAGGGNTIYF. The chain links TRBV11-2 to TRBJ1-3; 7 bases are a match to TRBD1. With V trimmed by 2 bases and J by 4 bases, 5 bases remained unmatched. The CDR3 is 15 amino acids. The germline V gene encodes CDR1 SGHAT and CDR2 FQNNGV.

This clonotype was detected ten times or more. V and J are TRBV2 and TRBJ1-1; D unclear. Germline assignment: CDR1 SNHLY and CDR2 FYNNEI. This CDR3 is 14 amino acids long. The V and J ends lost 2 bases and 2 bases respectively, with 9 bases between them. The CDR3 bases are TGTGCCAGCAGTGAAATTCGGTTCAACACTGAAGCTTTCTTT. It is translated as CASSEIRFNTEAFF.

The J gene is TRBJ1-1, the V gene TRBV20-1; TRBD1 is a possible D gene (5 bases). Trimming pared 4 bases from V and 1 base from J, leaving 13 bases between. CDR3 length: 14 residues. Germline V gene data show CDR1 as DFQATT and CDR2 as SNEGSKA (reference sequence). CDR3 in DNA: TGCAGTGCTACACCACCGGGGGGGAACACTGAAGCTTTCTTT. Protein: CSATPPGGNTEAFF.

This clonotype was seen at least ten times. J is TRBJ1-5 and V is TRBV5-1; 9 bases fit TRBD1. CDR3 length equals 15 residues. The ends lost 4 bases at V and 6 bases at J; junction bases unmatched: 8. CDR1 is SGHRS, CDR2 YFSETQ, per germline. The CDR3 reads CASSVLPGQGQPQHF. CDR3 in DNA: TGCGCCAGCAGCGTCCTTCCGGGACAGGGTCAGCCCCAGCATTTT. The variable domain in full, with the rest retrieved from reference TRBV5-1 and TRBJ1-5, is KAGVTQTPRYLIKTRGQQVTLSCSPISGHRSVSWYQQTPGQGLQFLFEYFSETQRNKGNFPGRFSGRQFSNSRSEMNVSTLELGDSALYLCASSVLPGQGQPQHFGDGTRLSIL.

This clonotype was found many times. The rearrangement joins TRBV9 to TRBJ1-5; a weak D match, TRBD1 (6 bases). The CDR3 is 14 residues long. CDR1 is SGDLS, CDR2 YYNGEE, per germline. Trimming removed 3 bases from V and 5 bases from J, with 12 bases in between. This chain's CDR3 is CASSESQGYQPQHF. The CDR3 bases are TGTGCCAGCAGCGAATCACAGGGTTATCAGCCCCAGCATTTT.

This chain uses TRBV14 with TRBJ2-7; 11 bases line up with TRBD2. The J segment lost 4 bases and the V segment lost 0 bases, leaving 5 bases of the junction unmatched. This CDR3 spans 16 amino acids. Germline V gene data show CDR1 as SGHDN and CDR2 as FVKESK. The CDR3 bases are TGTGCCAGCAGCCAAGAAACTAGCGGGAGTAGGTACGAGCAGTACTTC. Amino acids: CASSQETSGSRYEQYF.

The chain has TRBV5-5 and TRBJ2-7, with a possible D match to TRBD1 (6 bases). V lost 4 bases to trimming and J lost 1 base, with 15 bases between them. The CDR3 runs 15 residues. The V gene's germline CDR1 is SGHKS and CDR2 YYEKEE (reference sequence). The CDR3, as DNA: TGTGCCAGCAGCGGGTTAGGGGGACCTTCCTACGAGCAGTACTTC. As protein: CASSGLGGPSYEQYF. Filled out from reference TRBV5-5 and TRBJ2-7, the complete variable domain reads DAGVTQSPTHLIKTRGQQVTLRCSPISGHKSVSWYQQVLGQGPQFIFQYYEKEERGRGNFPDRFSARQFPNYSSELNVNALLLGDSALYLCASSGLGGPSYEQYFGPGTRLTVT.

The chain carries TRBV7-9 and TRBJ2-7; tentative D call: TRBD1 (6 bases). Germline-derived CDR1 and CDR2 are SEHNR and FQNEAQ (reference sequence). The CDR3 contains 15 residues. Deletions cut 5 bases from V and 2 bases from J, with 16 bases between. The chain's CDR3 is CASSPKQGSTYEQYF. The CDR3 nucleotides read TGTGCCAGCAGCCCAAAACAGGGCTCCACCTACGAGCAGTACTTC. Supplemented by reference TRBV7-9 and TRBJ2-7, the full variable domain reads DTGVSQNPRHKITKRGQNVTFRCDPISEHNRLYWYRQTLGQGPEFLTYFQNEAQLEKSRLLSDRFSAERPKGSFSTLEIQRTEQGDSAMYLCASSPKQGSTYEQYFGPGTRLTVT.

A word on this clonotype: Being one base from a much bigger clone, this may be a read error. V is TRBV20-1 and J is TRBJ1-6; 9 nucleotides align to TRBD1. Germline CDR1 DFQATT, CDR2 SNEGSKA (reference sequence). The CDR3 contains 14 residues. Trimming cost V 5 bases and J 9 bases; bases outside gene matches: 8. CDR3 sequence reads: CSALPGQGISPLHF. The CDR3 DNA reads as TGCAGTGCTCTACCGGGACAGGGCATTTCACCCCTCCACTTT.

The chain combines TRBV11-3 with TRBJ1-2; 9 bases are a match to TRBD1. The CDR3 contains 15 residues. CDR1 is SGHNT, CDR2 YENEEA, per germline. After removal of 6 bases from V and 6 bases from J, the junction contained 11 bases not matched to a gene. DNA of the CDR3: TGTGCCAGCAGATTGCATGGGGACAGGGTGGATGGCTACACCTTC. Translating gives CASRLHGDRVDGYTF.

The chain is built from TRBV15 and TRBJ2-5, with 7 bases matching TRBD1. CDR1 is LNHNV and CDR2 is YYDKDF in the germline V gene (reference sequence). V gave up 3 bases and J gave up 0 bases; unmatched junction bases: 4. The CDR3 loop spans 15 amino acids. This chain's CDR3 is CATSSSGQYQETQYF. Here the CDR3 DNA reads TGTGCCACCAGCAGCTCGGGACAGTACCAAGAGACCCAGTACTTC.

Concerning this clonotype: An end of the junction differs from the germline gene, which may be a read error. This chain connects TRBV10-3 to TRBJ1-5; D is unresolved. The CDR3 length is 16 residues. Germline assignment: CDR1 ENHRY and CDR2 SYGVKD. The CDR3 nucleotides are TGTGCCAGCAGTACTCGGCGTGGGTCTAGCAATCAGCCCCAGCATTTT. It translates to CASSTRRGSSNQPQHF.

V and J are TRBV20-1 and TRBJ1-1; 8 bases are shared with TRBD1. There are 13 residues in the CDR3. The germline V gene encodes CDR1 DFQATT and CDR2 SNEGSKA (reference sequence). V shed 6 bases, J shed 10 bases, and the junction held 13 bases outside the gene matches. This CDR3 reads CSAATGTGESAFF. The CDR3 region has the DNA TGCAGTGCCGCCACCGGGACAGGAGAGTCAGCTTTCTTT.